A single T cell receptor (beta chain) is shown here with its context. In the study's own analysis: Scientists estimated how many nucleated cells there were by amplifying reference gene primers. Sequenced by immunoSEQ multiplex PCR; TCRdb stores in-frame clones only, minus some. V and J calls and clone size follow that table, whereas D and trimming were derived from the DNA. This sample yields 400,000 to 550,000 clones, of which around 89% are seen a single time; 4% to 4.5% belongs to the top ten. This specimen comes from a study of blood T cell repertoires in COVID-19. Study in general: Acute and convalescent COVID-19 samples came from the United States, Italy and Spain. PBMCs, B-cell-depleted T cells, or T cells were the source of the cDNA or gDNA that made up the material.

The CDR3 is made up of 15 amino acids. The germline V and J ends were trimmed by 1 base and 4 bases, with 11 bases remaining between them. The germline V gene has CDR1 MGHRA and CDR2 YSYEKL. This TCR was sampled from a woman in her 30s with acute or convalescent COVID-19. The gene calls are TRBV4-1 and TRBJ2-1; D might be TRBD2 (5 bases). Material: peripheral blood. The DNA of the CDR3 is TGCGCCAGCAGCCAAGGAGGGTTTTATTACAATGAGCAGTTCTTC. Its translation: CASSQGGFYYNEQFF.